This T cell receptor (beta chain) was found in a study of patients and donors after allogeneic stem cell transplantation. The CDR3 is made up of 14 amino acids. Germline values: CDR1 SGHKS, CDR2 YYEKEE (reference sequence). Between the trimmed V and J ends, which lost 6 bases and 7 bases, there was a span of 19 bases. TCRdb reanalysed the RT-PCR reads using MiXCR and keeps one entry per CDR3 protein. The sample gives approximately 170,000 distinct CDR3 sequences, approximately 25% of which show up once; 20% to 30% is in the top ten. This clonotype showed up just a few times. This receptor was obtained from a human donor who was either an allogeneic HSCT recipient or a stem cell or donor lymphocyte infusion donor (not recorded which). It is not recorded whose cells these are; they may come from a transplant donor. Sequencing input: blood, either unsorted or a sorted T cell fraction (not recorded which). The chain recombines TRBV5-5 with TRBJ1-1; D unresolved. The CDR3: CASISELDLHEAFF. DNA of the CDR3: TGTGCCAGCATCTCAGAATTGGACCTACATGAAGCTTTCTTT.